The 6 T cell receptor beta chains below come from one sample, sequenced in a study of T cells in Graves' hyperthyroidism and ophthalmopathy. RNA transcripts yielded amplified TCR beta CDR3 regions. A set of HTBI primers served as the primers for a first-round RT-PCR of the TCR CDR3. TCRdb reanalysed the multiplex PCR reads using MiXCR and keeps one entry per CDR3 protein. The sample lists some 490,000 distinct CDR3 sequences, about 20% occurring once. The material sequenced was blood. The receptors originated from a woman between 65 and 79 years old with Graves' ophthalmopathy.

The chain uses TRBV14 and TRBJ2-1, with 8 bases matching TRBD2. J lost 7 bases, V lost 5 bases, and 10 bases had no gene match. Germline loops: CDR1 SGHDN, CDR2 FVKESK. This CDR3 is built from 15 residues. The CDR3 region is CASSSPGGPWNEQFF. CDR3 bases: TGTGCCAGCAGCTCTCCGGGAGGGCCCTGGAATGAGCAGTTCTTC.

This clonotype was detected many times. This chain connects TRBV27 to TRBJ2-3; TRBD1 might be the D (5 bases). CDR1 and CDR2 (germline): MNHEY, SMNVEV (reference sequence). The V gene lost 6 bases and the J gene lost 1 base, with 11 bases spanning the gap. The CDR3 is made up of 14 amino acids. The CDR3: CASRSGFGTDTQYF. The CDR3 DNA reads as TGTGCCAGCAGATCAGGGTTTGGCACAGATACGCAGTATTTT.

The chain combines TRBV27 with TRBJ2-3; D remains ambiguous. The CDR3 covers 17 residues. Germline V gene lookup returns CDR1 MNHEY and CDR2 SMNVEV (reference sequence). Trimming took off 2 bases at V and 3 bases at J, with 18 bases between the two ends. The DNA of the CDR3 is TGTGCCAGCAGTTTAACTCGCCCTTCCCGTAAAACAGATACGCAGTATTTT. Amino acids: CASSLTRPSRKTDTQYF.

This clonotype has just a few counts. V is TRBV28 and J is TRBJ1-6, with D perhaps TRBD1 (6 bases). Trimming shortened V by 3 bases and J by 0 bases, and 15 bases separated the two germline ends. The CDR3 spans 18 residues. In germline, CDR1 is MDHEN, CDR2 SYDVKM. The CDR3 DNA reads TGTGCCAGCAGTTTGCCGGACAGCCTCCTCTCCTATAATTCACCCCTCCACTTT. Protein: CASSLPDSLLSYNSPLHF.

At least ten counts were recorded for this clonotype. The rearrangement uses TRBV12-3 or TRBV12-4 and TRBJ1-1, with 8 bases identical to TRBD1. V lost 3 bases and J lost 4; bases outside the gene matches: 4. The length of the CDR3 is 14 residues. In DNA, the CDR3 is TGTGCCAGCAGTTTCCAGGGGGCTGGCACTGAAGCTTTCTTT. The encoded protein is CASSFQGAGTEAFF.

The chain uses TRBV12-3 or TRBV12-4 and TRBJ1-2, with D possibly matching TRBD1 (6 bases). Trimming pared 8 bases from V and 8 bases from J, leaving 21 bases between. The CDR3 covers 14 residues. CDR3 nucleotides: TGTGCCAGCGGATCAATCTTGGGGGCAGAAGGCTACACCTTC. Protein sequence: CASGSILGAEGYTF.